Each of the 4 T cell receptor beta chains below was sequenced from the same sample in a study of blood T cell repertoires in COVID-19. Generated by immunoSEQ multiplex PCR, the TCRdb table keeps only in-frame clones and is missing some. The profile shows under 20,000 clones, approximately 84% of them singletons. The sample taken for sequencing was peripheral blood. These receptors were obtained from a human donor with active COVID-19. The donor label of this sample is uncertain.

This clone was seen once. This chain connects TRBV18 to TRBJ2-2; D possibly corresponds to TRBD2 (6 bases). CDR1 is KGHSH and CDR2 is LQKENI in the germline V gene. The CDR3 is 15 amino acids. Trimming shortened V by 3 bases and J by 2 bases, and 10 bases separated the two germline ends. CDR3 DNA: TGTGCCAGCTCACCCGACGGGACTAACACCGGGGAGCTGTTTTTT. Amino acid sequence: CASSPDGTNTGELFF. The whole variable domain, filled in from reference TRBV18 and TRBJ2-2, reads NAGVMQNPRHLVRRRGQEARLRCSPMKGHSHVYWYRQLPEEGLKFMVYLQKENIIDESGMPKERFSAEFPKEGPSILRIQQVVRGDSAAYFCASSPDGTNTGELFFGEGSRLTVL.

V usage is TRBV6-5 and J usage is TRBJ1-2; 8 nucleotides line up with TRBD1. V shed 6 bases and J 4 bases; nucleotides not matched to a gene: 7. Germline V CDR1 and CDR2: MNHEY, SVGAGI. CDR3 length: 14 residues. CDR3 coding DNA: TGTGCCAGCAGAACAGGGGGTTTAGTCTATGGCTACACCTTC. Its translation is CASRTGGLVYGYTF.

This chain's CDR3 is CASSLGGPSDEQFF. The CDR3 region has the DNA TGTGCCAGCAGCTTAGGCGGGCCTAGCGATGAGCAGTTCTTC. V gene TRBV7-3 combines with J gene TRBJ2-1; possibly TRBD2 for D (6 bases). Germline V gene data show CDR1 as SGHTA and CDR2 as FQGTGA. CDR3 size: 14 residues. V was trimmed by 2 bases and J by 8 bases, leaving 13 bases between them.

V gene TRBV7-8 combines with J gene TRBJ2-1, with 15 bases lining up with TRBD2. Trimming at V came to 1 base and at J to 4 bases, leaving 14 bases not matched to a gene. The germline CDR1 and CDR2 sequences are SGHVS and FQNEAQ. The CDR3 has 21 amino acids. CDR3 sequence (DNA): TGTGCCAGCAGCTTAGTCCACTGGGGGACTAGCGGGGGGCTGGTATACAATGAGCAGTTCTTC. It encodes CASSLVHWGTSGGLVYNEQFF.